The clone carrying this T cell receptor (beta chain) showed up many times. This specimen comes from a study of blood T cell repertoires in COVID-19. Some clones are missing from TCRdb's copy, which holds only in-frame ones; the method was immunoSEQ multiplex PCR. The sample contains some 370,000 clones, around 90% of which appear only once. The CDR3 runs to 15 residues. Germline CDR1 reads KGHDR; CDR2 reads SFDVKD. Trimming took 0 bases from V and 0 from J, leaving 7 bases between them. The sequenced material came from peripheral blood. The chain links TRBV24-1 to TRBJ2-5, with D unresolved. The TCR was taken from a man aged 18 to 30 with active or convalescent COVID-19. DNA of the CDR3: TGTGCCACCAGTGATTTGCGAACAGACCAAGAGACCCAGTACTTC. As protein: CATSDLRTDQETQYF.